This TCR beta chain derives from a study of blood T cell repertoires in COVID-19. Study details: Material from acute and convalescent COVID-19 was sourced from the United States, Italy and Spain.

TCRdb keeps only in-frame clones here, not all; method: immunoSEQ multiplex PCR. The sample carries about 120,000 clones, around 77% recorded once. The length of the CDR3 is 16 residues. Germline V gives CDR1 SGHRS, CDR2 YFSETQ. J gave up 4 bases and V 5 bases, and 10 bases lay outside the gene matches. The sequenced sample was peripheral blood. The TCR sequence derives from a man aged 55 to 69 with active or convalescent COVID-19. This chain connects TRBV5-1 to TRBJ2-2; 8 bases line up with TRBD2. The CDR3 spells CASSTGFAGGTGELFF. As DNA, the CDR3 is TGCGCCAGCAGTACCGGGTTCGCGGGAGGCACCGGGGAGCTGTTTTTT.